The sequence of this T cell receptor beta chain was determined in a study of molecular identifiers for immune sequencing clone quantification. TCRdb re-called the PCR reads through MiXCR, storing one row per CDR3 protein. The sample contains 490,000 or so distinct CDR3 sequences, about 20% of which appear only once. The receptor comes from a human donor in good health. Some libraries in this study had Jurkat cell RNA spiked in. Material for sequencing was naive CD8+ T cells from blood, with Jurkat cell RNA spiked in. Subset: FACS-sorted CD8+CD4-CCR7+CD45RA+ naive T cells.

Here the CDR3 DNA reads TGTGCCAGCAGCGTAGGAGCGGGATCCCTCTACAATGAGCAGTTCTTC. It is translated as CASSVGAGSLYNEQFF. The chain is built from TRBV9 and TRBJ2-1, with 7 bases lining up with TRBD2. CDR3 size: 16 residues. J lost 3 bases, V lost 0 bases, and 6 bases had no gene match. Per germline, CDR1 SGDLS and CDR2 YYNGEE.